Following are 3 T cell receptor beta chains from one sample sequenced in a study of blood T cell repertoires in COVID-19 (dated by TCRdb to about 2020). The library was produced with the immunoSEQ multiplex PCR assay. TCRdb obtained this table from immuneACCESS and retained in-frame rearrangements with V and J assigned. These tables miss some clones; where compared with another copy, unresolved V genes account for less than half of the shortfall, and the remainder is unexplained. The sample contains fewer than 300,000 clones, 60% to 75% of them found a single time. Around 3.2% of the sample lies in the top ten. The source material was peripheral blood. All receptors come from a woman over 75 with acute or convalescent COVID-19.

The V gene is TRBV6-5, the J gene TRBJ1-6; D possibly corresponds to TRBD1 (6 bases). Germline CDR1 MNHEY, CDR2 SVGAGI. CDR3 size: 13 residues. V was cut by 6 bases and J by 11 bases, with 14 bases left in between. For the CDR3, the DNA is TGTGCCAGCAGCCGCTTACAGGGAGCACCCCTCCACTTT. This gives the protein CASSRLQGAPLHF.

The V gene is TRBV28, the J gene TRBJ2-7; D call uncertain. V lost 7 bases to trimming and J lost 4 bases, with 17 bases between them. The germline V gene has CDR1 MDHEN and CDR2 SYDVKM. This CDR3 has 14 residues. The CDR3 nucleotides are TGTGCCAGCACCGAGGCCCCCCTTATTTACGAGCAGTACTTC. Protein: CASTEAPLIYEQYF. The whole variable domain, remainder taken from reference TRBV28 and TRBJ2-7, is DVKVTQSSRYLVKRTGEKVFLECVQDMDHENMFWYRQDPGLGLRLIYFSYDVKMKEKGDIPEGYSVSREKKERFSLILESASTNQTSMYLCASTEAPLIYEQYFGPGTRLTVT.

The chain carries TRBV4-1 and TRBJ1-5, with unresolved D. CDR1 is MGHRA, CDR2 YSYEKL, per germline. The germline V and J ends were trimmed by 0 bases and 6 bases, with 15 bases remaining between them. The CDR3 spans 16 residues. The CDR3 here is CASSQDIGSGLQPQHF. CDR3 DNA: TGCGCCAGCAGCCAAGATATCGGGTCGGGTCTTCAGCCCCAGCATTTT.